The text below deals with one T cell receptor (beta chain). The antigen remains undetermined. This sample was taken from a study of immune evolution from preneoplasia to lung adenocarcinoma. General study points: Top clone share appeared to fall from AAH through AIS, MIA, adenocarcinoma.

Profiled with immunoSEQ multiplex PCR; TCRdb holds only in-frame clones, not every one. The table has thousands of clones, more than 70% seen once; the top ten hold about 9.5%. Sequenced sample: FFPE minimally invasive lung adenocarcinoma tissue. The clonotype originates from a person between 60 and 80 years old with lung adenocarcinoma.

CDR3 sequence: CASSVGGATQYF. CDR3 DNA: TGTGCCAGCAGTGTGGGCGGGGCTACGCAGTATTTT. The chain links TRBV6-1 to TRBJ2-3; the D gene is possibly TRBD2 (6 bases). CDR3 size: 12 residues. The germline V gene has CDR1 MNHNS and CDR2 SASEGT. Between the trimmed V and J ends, which lost 4 bases and 8 bases, there was a span of 10 bases.